This T cell receptor beta chain was retrieved from a study of shared clonotypes between healthy human individuals. CDR3 length: 13 amino acids. Trimming shortened V by 7 bases and J by 3 bases, and 12 bases separated the two germline ends. The germline V gene has CDR1 MNHNS and CDR2 SASEGT. Naive CD8 cells were CD45RO-negative, positively selected for CCR7, excluding terminally differentiated effector memory CD45RA+ cells. Clones were sequenced by immunoSEQ multiplex PCR, and TCRdb holds only the in-frame ones, with some missing. The sample lists 1.5 million to 2.5 million clones, less than 95% occurring once.

The material sequenced was naive CD8+ T cells sorted from blood. This sequence joins TRBV6-1 and TRBJ1-2, with D unclear. The source is a man between 18 and 29 years old in good health. The chain's CDR3 is CASKAPGYYGYTF. In nucleotides, the CDR3 is TGTGCCAGCAAGGCCCCCGGGTACTATGGCTACACCTTC.